The next 8 T cell receptor beta chains were all read from a single sample in a study of regulatory T cells in long-lasting Graves disease (dated by TCRdb to about 2021). To prepare the library, multiplex PCR was applied. The instrument was an Illumina HiSeq 4000. TCR beta libraries were built with iRepertoire HTBI primers and Arm-PCR amplification of CDR3 regions. TCRdb trimmed the raw reads at Q25, called clones with MiXCR and kept productive beta chains. Rows with a matching CDR3 protein are joined into one entry that keeps the most common DNA and genes. The sample contains a few hundred thousand distinct CDR3 sequences, approximately 13% of them found a single time. Together, the top ten hold approximately 9.3% of the sample. The sample's time point label is to be understood as: newly diagnosed GD, antithyroid drugs for less than 3 months. For both TCR sequencing and RNA sequencing, RNA was extracted from PBMCs in TRIzol.

In addition, the sample was reused for a study of T cells in Graves' hyperthyroidism and ophthalmopathy.

The sample in question was peripheral blood mononuclear cells (PBMCs), obtained at new diagnosis, from a patient treated with antithyroid drugs. The receptor source for this set is a man younger than 40 with Graves disease. Donor details come from another sample of the same person, matched by shared clones.

This clonotype was detected many times. The chain carries TRBV7-2 and TRBJ2-7; unclear D gene. Trimming pared 3 bases from V and 2 bases from J, leaving 11 bases between. The length of the CDR3 is 14 residues. CDR1 and CDR2 (germline): SGHTA, FQGNSA. CDR3 residues: CASSLENGPYEQYF. CDR3 coding DNA: TGTGCCAGCAGCTTGGAAAATGGGCCCTACGAGCAGTACTTC. Full variable domain (missing parts from reference TRBV7-2 and TRBJ2-7): GAGVSQSPSNKVTEKGKDVELRCDPISGHTALYWYRQSLGQGLEFLIYFQGNSAPDKSGLPSDRFSAERTGGSVSTLTIQRTQQEDSAVYLCASSLENGPYEQYFGPGTRLTVT.

This clonotype was picked up a small number of times. The chain is built from TRBV9 and TRBJ2-7; D is unclear. Germline values: CDR1 SGDLS, CDR2 YYNGEE. V gave up 0 bases and J gave up 5 bases, with 9 bases separating them. The CDR3 totals 13 residues. The CDR3 loop reads CASSVGTQNEQYF. The CDR3 DNA follows: TGTGCCAGCAGCGTAGGCACTCAGAACGAGCAGTACTTC.

Many counts were recorded for this clonotype. The chain employs TRBV20-1 and TRBJ2-7, with D maybe TRBD1 (5 bases). The CDR3 consists of 14 residues. The germline V gene encodes CDR1 DFQATT and CDR2 SNEGSKA (reference sequence). V gave up 3 bases and J gave up 3 bases, with 15 bases separating them. The CDR3 sequence is CSASGAGRNYEQYF. The CDR3, as DNA: TGCAGTGCTAGTGGGGCAGGGCGAAACTACGAGCAGTACTTC.

This clonotype was counted ten times or more. J is TRBJ2-3 and V is TRBV28, with TRBD2 identical over 9 bases. Unmatched junction bases numbered 7, after V lost 2 bases and J lost 7 bases. This CDR3 is built from 15 residues. Germline-derived CDR1 and CDR2 are MDHEN and SYDVKM. The CDR3 region has the DNA TGTGCCAGCAGTTTACAAGCGGGAGGAAGGAATACGCAGTATTTT. It yields the protein CASSLQAGGRNTQYF.

This clonotype has a count of ten or more. The chain employs TRBV7-9 and TRBJ2-5; D might be TRBD1 (5 bases). The V end was cut by 1 base, the J end by 3 bases, with 12 bases between. The CDR3 spans 15 residues. Germline CDR1 reads SEHNR; CDR2 reads FQNEAQ (reference sequence). CDR3 amino acids: CASSLGTAGKETQYF. Here the CDR3 DNA reads TGTGCCAGCAGCTTAGGAACGGCAGGGAAAGAGACCCAGTACTTC.

This clonotype was counted a few times. V usage is TRBV13 and J usage is TRBJ2-2, with 8 bases matching TRBD2. Germline assignment: CDR1 PRHDT and CDR2 FYEKMQ (reference sequence). CDR3 size: 20 residues. The J segment lost 2 bases and the V segment lost 5 bases, leaving 19 bases of the junction unmatched. For the CDR3, the DNA is TGTGCCAGCAGCATCCGCCCGCCGTCAACTAGCGGCCCAAACACCGGGGAGCTGTTTTTT. Its protein is CASSIRPPSTSGPNTGELFF.

As regards this clonotype: One base away lies a much larger clone, so this may be a sequencing read error. This chain connects TRBV28 to TRBJ1-3; D is ambiguous. CDR1 and CDR2 (germline): MDHEN, SYDVKM. The CDR3 is 13 residues long. The CDR3 loop is CVSSRNAGNTIYF. The CDR3, as DNA: TGTGTCAGCAGTCGGAATGCTGGAAACACCATATATTTT. Filled out from reference TRBV28 and TRBJ1-3, the complete variable domain reads DVKVTQSSRYLVKRTGEKVFLECVQDMDHENMFWYRQDPGLGLRLIYFSYDVKMKEKGDIPEGYSVSREKKERFSLILESASTNQTSMYLCVSSRNAGNTIYFGEGSWLTVV.

The J gene is TRBJ2-5, the V gene TRBV30, with no clear D. The CDR3 loop spans 11 amino acids. V dropped 1 base and J dropped 5 bases, with 5 bases sitting between them. Per germline, CDR1 GTSNPN and CDR2 SVGIG (reference sequence). The CDR3 bases are TGTGCCTGGAGTGCGCGTGAGACCCAGTACTTC. The encoded protein is CAWSARETQYF. Together with reference TRBV30 and TRBJ2-5, the CDR3 gives the full variable domain: SQTIHQWPATLVQPVGSPLSLECTVEGTSNPNLYWYRQAAGRGLQLLFYSVGIGQISSEVPQNLSASRPQDRQFILSSKKLLLSDSGFYLCAWSARETQYFGPGTRLLVL.